These 23 T cell receptor beta chains were sequenced from one sample in a study of OX40 agonist ivuxolimab in advanced cancers. Sequenced by immunoSEQ multiplex PCR; TCRdb stores in-frame clones only, minus some. The sample shows 70,000 or so clones, just over 85% of them seen only once. The material sequenced was CD4+ or CD8+ T cells sorted from blood, taken in a trial of the OX40 agonist ivuxolimab. These receptors came from an adult with an advanced solid tumor such as melanoma, head and neck, liver or kidney cancer.

This clone was picked up one time. V is TRBV6-4 and J is TRBJ1-1; D is ambiguous. The CDR3 sequence is 17 residues long. The germline V gene encodes CDR1 MRHNA and CDR2 SNTAGT. V lost 2 bases to trimming and J lost 5 bases, with 21 bases between them. The CDR3 protein is CASSDRQRRTRRTEAFF. As DNA, the CDR3 is TGTGCCAGCAGTGACAGACAAAGACGGACGCGGAGGACTGAAGCTTTCTTT.

V and J are TRBV9 and TRBJ1-1, with 7 bases identical to TRBD1. The CDR3 length is 15 residues. The trim removed 3 bases at V and 4 bases at J, leaving 9 bases unmatched. Per germline, CDR1 SGDLS and CDR2 YYNGEE. CDR3 nucleotides: TGTGCCAGCAGCGCGACAGGGAGGGGAAGCACTGAAGCTTTCTTT. Protein product: CASSATGRGSTEAFF.

Only a few counts were recorded for this clone. The V gene is TRBV5-1, the J gene TRBJ1-6; D perhaps matches TRBD1 (5 bases). CDR3 length: 21 amino acids. V gave up 2 bases and J gave up 5 bases, with 29 bases separating them. Germline CDR1 and CDR2: SGHRS and YFSETQ. CDR3 coding DNA: TGCGCCAGCAGCTTTCGCCCCCGGGTAGAGGGACCGAGAGCCAATAATTCACCCCTCCACTTT. Its protein is CASSFRPRVEGPRANNSPLHF.

CDR3 protein: CASSRSTDTQYF. The CDR3 coding sequence is TGTGCCAGCAGCCGCAGCACAGATACGCAGTATTTT. The chain employs TRBV7-2 and TRBJ2-3; the D is unclear. Trimming pared 5 bases from V and 0 bases from J, leaving 3 bases between. This CDR3 contains 12 residues. CDR1 is SGHTA, CDR2 FQGNSA, per germline.

The chain combines TRBV28 with TRBJ1-6; D perhaps matches TRBD1 (5 bases). V lost 7 bases and J 10 bases, leaving 11 bases between the germline ends. Germline loops: CDR1 MDHEN, CDR2 SYDVKM. The CDR3 runs 12 residues. CDR3: CASTVGVSPLHF. DNA of the CDR3: TGTGCCAGCACGGTAGGGGTATCACCCCTCCACTTT.

The CDR3 DNA reads TGTGCCAGCAGCTTGTGGGGGGGCGGTGGGACAGATACGCAGTATTTT. Its translation: CASSLWGGGGTDTQYF. V usage is TRBV5-6 and J usage is TRBJ2-3; TRBD2 is a possible D gene (7 bases). The V end was cut by 1 base, the J end by 3 bases, with 15 bases between. The CDR3 runs to 16 residues. CDR1 and CDR2 from the germline V gene are SGHDT and YYEEEE.

This rearrangement joins TRBV30 to TRBJ1-2; 7 nucleotides agree with TRBD1. The CDR3 has 11 amino acids. Germline V gene sequence: CDR1 GTSNPN, CDR2 SVGIG (reference sequence). With V trimmed by 4 bases and J by 8 bases, 4 bases remained unmatched. CDR3 nucleotide sequence: TGTGCCTGGAAGACAGGGTGGGGCTACACCTTC. Translated, it gives CAWKTGWGYTF.

The J gene is TRBJ1-2, the V gene TRBV6-6; D unresolved. Trimming shortened V by 4 bases and J by 3 bases, and 6 bases separated the two germline ends. This CDR3 comprises 12 residues. Germline CDR1 and CDR2: MNHNY and SVGAGI (reference sequence). CDR3 in amino acids: CASSSDHYGYTF. DNA of the CDR3: TGTGCCAGCAGTTCGGACCACTATGGCTACACCTTC.

The J gene is TRBJ2-1, the V gene TRBV30; TRBD2 aligns across 8 bases. Germline CDR1 and CDR2: GTSNPN and SVGIG (reference sequence). The CDR3 is 13 amino acids. V was clipped by 2 bases and J by 5 bases; unmatched bases: 2. The CDR3 protein is CAWSRGLDNEQFF. As DNA, the CDR3 is TGTGCCTGGAGTCGGGGACTAGACAATGAGCAGTTCTTC.

The rearrangement joins TRBV28 to TRBJ1-2, with 9 bases that match TRBD1. V trimming: 6 bases; J trimming: 4 bases; junction bases outside the gene matches: 18. The CDR3 has 18 residues. The germline V gene has CDR1 MDHEN and CDR2 SYDVKM. CDR3 coding DNA: TGTGCCAGCAGGCTATTGTTACCGGGACAGGGAAAAGGCTATGGCTACACCTTC. Protein: CASRLLLPGQGKGYGYTF.

About this clone: The CDR3 ends on some other residue instead of the conserved phenylalanine or tryptophan, so this is likely a read error. It is unclear where the CDR3 begins or ends on the DNA, so no DNA is shown, and the CDR3 is as TCRdb lists it. This chain uses TRBV20-1 with TRBJ2-3; the table names TRBD2, a call not compared with the DNA. The CDR3 has 8 residues if both end residues are counted. The germline V gene has CDR1 DFQATT and CDR2 SNEGSKA (reference sequence). CDR3 in amino acids: CSAPPGGV.

The rearrangement links TRBV5-1 to TRBJ2-5, with D maybe TRBD1 (5 bases). Looked up from germline, CDR1 is SGHRS and CDR2 is YFSETQ. V gave up 7 bases and J gave up 1 base, with 11 bases separating them. CDR3 length equals 13 residues. In DNA, the CDR3 is TGCGCCAGCGGCGGCAGGGTCCAAGAGACCCAGTACTTC. Translating it yields CASGGRVQETQYF.

The chain joins TRBV11-2 to TRBJ2-3, with D maybe TRBD2 (5 bases). The germline CDR1 and CDR2 sequences are SGHAT and FQNNGV. The CDR3 spans 16 residues. With 3 bases removed from V and 0 bases from J, the gap between germline ends came to 13 bases. CDR3 DNA: TGTGCCAGCAGCTTTGCCTGGCCGGGAAGCACAGATACGCAGTATTTT. Translating gives CASSFAWPGSTDTQYF.

The chain uses TRBV5-1 and TRBJ2-3, with TRBD1 matching 7 bases. The CDR3 consists of 16 residues. The V gene end was trimmed by 4 bases and the J gene end by 4 bases; junction bases not matched to a gene: 12. Germline assignment: CDR1 SGHRS and CDR2 YFSETQ. The CDR3 is CASSPGAGGGSDTQYF. CDR3 coding DNA: TGCGCCAGCAGCCCGGGCGCAGGGGGTGGTTCAGATACGCAGTATTTT.

V gene TRBV7-9 combines with J gene TRBJ1-1; no definite D call. The germline V gene has CDR1 SEHNR and CDR2 FQNEAQ (reference sequence). CDR3 length equals 13 residues. V dropped 4 bases and J dropped 1 base, with 7 bases sitting between them. The CDR3 spells CASSSARNTEAFF. As DNA, the CDR3 is TGTGCCAGCAGCTCAGCGAGGAACACTGAAGCTTTCTTT.

This clone was counted a single time. Other DNA sequences of this sample code for an identical CDR3. The chain is built from TRBV7-9 and TRBJ2-1; 11 bases agree with TRBD2. This CDR3 is built from 15 residues. The germline CDR1 and CDR2 sequences are SEHNR and FQNEAQ (reference sequence). V gave up 4 bases and J gave up 5 bases; unmatched junction bases: 4. The CDR3 region is CASSSGTSGDNEQFF. CDR3 coding DNA: TGTGCCAGCAGCTCCGGGACTAGCGGAGACAATGAGCAGTTCTTC.

The rearrangement links TRBV5-1 to TRBJ1-1; D may be TRBD1 (5 bases). This CDR3 has 17 amino acids. The germline V gene has CDR1 SGHRS and CDR2 YFSETQ. Trimming left V 3 bases short and J 4 bases short, with 22 bases between. CDR3 nucleotide sequence: TGCGCCAGCAGCTCGGGGCGGGATTCGGGCCTCATCACTGAAGCTTTCTTT. This translates into CASSSGRDSGLITEAFF.

The chain has TRBV5-4 and TRBJ2-1, with TRBD2 matching 11 bases. The CDR3 spans 15 residues. Losses at the gene ends were 1 base for V and 10 bases for J; bases not matched to a gene: 7. Looked up from germline, CDR1 is SGHNT and CDR2 is YYREEE (reference sequence). The CDR3 DNA follows: TGTGCCAGCAGCTTGATACTAGCGGGAGCAGAAGAGCAGTTCTTC. It translates to CASSLILAGAEEQFF. Combining the CDR3 with reference TRBV5-4 and TRBJ2-1 gives the whole variable domain ETGVTQSPTHLIKTRGQQVTLRCSSQSGHNTVSWYQQALGQGPQFIFQYYREEENGRGNFPPRFSGLQFPNYSSELNVNALELDDSALYLCASSLILAGAEEQFFGPGTRLTVL.

The chain recombines TRBV9 with TRBJ2-5; 9 positions agree with TRBD2. V shed 2 bases, J shed 6 bases, and the junction held 2 bases outside the gene matches. CDR1 SGDLS and CDR2 YYNGEE come from the germline V gene. The CDR3 length is 13 residues. CDR3 sequence: CASSVAGGQTQYF. CDR3 coding DNA: TGTGCCAGCAGCGTGGCGGGAGGGCAGACCCAGTACTTC.

The genes are TRBV18 and TRBJ2-1; 7 bases are shared with TRBD1. V was pared by 5 bases and J by 5 bases, with 3 bases of the junction left unmatched. CDR1 and CDR2 (germline): KGHSH, LQKENI. The CDR3 loop spans 13 amino acids. The CDR3 here is CASSEGQNNEQFF. In nucleotides, the CDR3 is TGTGCCAGCTCAGAGGGACAGAACAATGAGCAGTTCTTC.

This rearrangement joins TRBV5-4 to TRBJ2-5, with 14 bases that match TRBD2. The CDR3 has 18 residues. The V gene's germline CDR1 is SGHNT and CDR2 YYREEE (reference sequence). V trimming: 4 bases; J trimming: 6 bases; junction bases outside the gene matches: 14. CDR3 sequence (DNA): TGTGCCAGCAGCCCCGGCCGCGCGACTAGCGGGGGGGCCAAGACCCAGTACTTC. Protein product: CASSPGRATSGGAKTQYF.

This chain connects TRBV7-2 to TRBJ2-7; 9 bases line up with TRBD1. CDR1 and CDR2 from the germline V gene are SGHTA and FQGNSA. The V and J ends lost 0 bases and 0 bases, in that order; junction bases with no gene match: 6. The CDR3 contains 17 residues. CDR3 amino acids: CASSLALWGQGSYEQYF. CDR3 nucleotide sequence: TGTGCCAGCAGCTTAGCTTTGTGGGGACAGGGCTCCTACGAGCAGTACTTC.

The chain carries TRBV11-1 and TRBJ2-3; a weak D match, TRBD1 (6 bases). Trimming took 2 bases from V and 0 from J, leaving 9 bases between them. Germline-derived CDR1 and CDR2 are SGHAT and FQDESV (reference sequence). The CDR3 covers 15 residues. In DNA, the CDR3 is TGTGCCAGCAGCTTATTGGGACACAGCACAGATACGCAGTATTTT. Translated, it gives CASSLLGHSTDTQYF.